This TCR beta chain comes out of a study of vaccination effects on CD4 cells after COVID-19. General study points: A shortage of convalescent patients and an absence of early post-infection timepoints characterized the study.

V dropped 6 bases and J dropped 1 base, with 9 bases sitting between them. Germline CDR1 SNHLY, CDR2 FYNNEI. The CDR3 has 13 amino acids. Concerning this clone itself: Its antigen is currently unknown.

Clones were read by immunoSEQ multiplex PCR, and TCRdb kept only the in-frame ones, dropping some. This table has more than 50,000 clones, roughly 79% appearing once. In the ViraFEST assay, antigen-specific CD4+ clonotypes were identified by expansion after peptide-pool stimulation. Culturing for ten to eleven days preceded CD4+ T cell isolation. Either the BNT162b2 or mRNA-1273 vaccine was given to participants in two doses. In the vaccine recipients, nucleocapsid antibodies were negative and there was no prior SARS-CoV-2 infection. Cells had half their medium changed to IL-2 medium on days 3 and 7.

The TCR comes from a human donor who received a COVID-19 vaccine. The input for sequencing was CD4+ T cells from PBMCs cultured with HCoV-OC43 spike peptides, taken after COVID-19 vaccination. Subset: HCoV-OC43 spike overlapping peptide pool stimulation. V gene TRBV2 combines with J gene TRBJ1-1, with TRBD1 as a possible D gene (6 bases). The CDR3, as DNA: TGTGCCAGCAGGGGACATTGGAACACTGAAGCTTTCTTT. Translation: CASRGHWNTEAFF. The variable domain in full, completed from reference TRBV2 and TRBJ1-1, reads EPEVTQTPSHQVTQMGQEVILRCVPISNHLYFYWYRQILGQKVEFLVSFYNNEISEKSEIFDDQFSVERPDGSNFTLKIRSTKLEDSAMYFCASRGHWNTEAFFGQGTRLTVV.